A selection of T cell receptor beta chains follows, all from one sample in a study of T-cell reconstitution after alpha-beta-depleted transplantation in children. TCRdb itself ran the PCR reads through MiXCR, one entry per CDR3 protein. The data contain some 490,000 distinct CDR3 sequences, approximately 12% of them seen just once; the ten biggest clones take up about 5.6%. This material consisted of PBMCs from the stem cell graft donor, taken from the stem cell graft. The receptor set was obtained from a human donor who donated a stem cell graft to a child with combined immunodeficiency. Both conserved end residues are part of each CDR3. D genes are given only for firm matches. Size is omitted from some rows. Given values are once, few, many or a class for expanded clones.

abundance: -
j_gene: TRBJ2-7
v_gene: TRBV13
d_gene: TRBD2
CDR3aa: CASSPATSRAQYF
CDR3nt: TGTGCCAGCAGCCCGGCGACTAGCCGAGCGCAGTACTTC

abundance: -
j_gene: TRBJ1-1
v_gene: TRBV12-3/TRBV12-4
d_gene: -
CDR3aa: CASSLAGGRAEAFF
CDR3nt: TGTGCCAGCAGTTTGGCTGGGGGCAGGGCTGAAGCTTTCTTT

abundance: few
j_gene: TRBJ2-1
v_gene: TRBV7-9
d_gene: -
CDR3aa: CASPSEQFF
CDR3nt: TGTGCCAGCCCCAGTGAGCAGTTCTTC

abundance: many
j_gene: TRBJ1-2
v_gene: TRBV12-3/TRBV12-4
d_gene: -
CDR3aa: CASSFGTHGYTF
CDR3nt: TGTGCCAGCAGTTTTGGAACCCATGGCTACACCTTC

abundance: few
j_gene: TRBJ2-7
v_gene: TRBV25-1
d_gene: -
CDR3aa: CASSENSHEQYF
CDR3nt: TGTGCCAGCAGTGAGAATTCCCACGAGCAGTACTTC

abundance: few
j_gene: TRBJ2-1
v_gene: TRBV7-9
d_gene: TRBD1
CDR3aa: CASSYGTVNEQFF
CDR3nt: TGTGCCAGCAGCTACGGGACAGTCAATGAGCAGTTCTTC

abundance: -
j_gene: TRBJ2-2
v_gene: TRBV7-9
d_gene: TRBD1
CDR3aa: CASSFLGQSGELFF
CDR3nt: TGTGCCAGCAGCTTTCTGGGACAGAGCGGGGAGCTGTTTTTT

abundance: -
j_gene: TRBJ1-2
v_gene: TRBV29-1
d_gene: TRBD1
CDR3aa: CSVRPQGSGYGYTF
CDR3nt: TGCAGCGTGAGACCACAGGGGTCAGGCTATGGCTACACCTTC

abundance: -
j_gene: TRBJ2-3
v_gene: TRBV12-3/TRBV12-4
d_gene: -
CDR3aa: CASSLGPPGADTQYF
CDR3nt: TGTGCCAGCAGTTTGGGACCCCCTGGGGCAGATACGCAGTATTTT

abundance: many
j_gene: TRBJ2-1
v_gene: TRBV12-3/TRBV12-4
d_gene: -
CDR3aa: CASSLIASFNEQFF
CDR3nt: TGTGCCAGCAGTTTAATCGCTAGTTTTAATGAGCAGTTCTTC

abundance: -
j_gene: TRBJ2-5
v_gene: TRBV6-2/TRBV6-3
d_gene: -
CDR3aa: CASRNWETQYF
CDR3nt: TGTGCCAGCAGGAATTGGGAGACCCAGTACTTC

abundance: few
j_gene: TRBJ2-5
v_gene: TRBV10-2
d_gene: TRBD1
CDR3aa: CASSARGRERQETQYF
CDR3nt: TGCGCCAGCAGTGCCAGGGGGCGTGAGCGGCAAGAGACCCAGTACTTC

abundance: -
j_gene: TRBJ2-2
v_gene: TRBV12-3/TRBV12-4
d_gene: -
CDR3aa: CASSEAGSTGELFF
CDR3nt: TGTGCCAGCAGTGAGGCAGGGTCCACCGGGGAGCTGTTTTTT

abundance: -
j_gene: TRBJ2-2
v_gene: TRBV12-3/TRBV12-4
d_gene: -
CDR3aa: CASGMDSTTGELFF
CDR3nt: TGTGCCAGCGGTATGGACAGCACTACCGGGGAGCTGTTTTTT

abundance: few
j_gene: TRBJ2-7
v_gene: TRBV10-3
d_gene: TRBD2
CDR3aa: CAIMSGASYEQYF
CDR3nt: TGTGCCATCATGAGCGGGGCCTCCTACGAGCAGTACTTC

abundance: -
j_gene: TRBJ1-2
v_gene: TRBV12-3/TRBV12-4
d_gene: -
CDR3aa: CASSFTPGYGYTF
CDR3nt: TGTGCCAGCAGTTTTACCCCTGGTTATGGCTACACCTTC

abundance: few
j_gene: TRBJ2-5
v_gene: TRBV20-1
d_gene: TRBD2
CDR3aa: CSASGGGETQYF
CDR3nt: TGCAGTGCTAGCGGGGGAGGGGAGACCCAGTACTTC

abundance: -
j_gene: TRBJ2-7
v_gene: TRBV30
d_gene: -
CDR3aa: CAWNSPSYEQYF
CDR3nt: TGTGCCTGGAACTCCCCGAGCTACGAGCAGTACTTC

abundance: -
j_gene: TRBJ2-4
v_gene: TRBV7-8
d_gene: TRBD2
CDR3aa: CASSSGLAGGMAKNIQYF
CDR3nt: TGTGCCAGCAGTTCGGGACTAGCGGGAGGGATGGCCAAAAACATTCAGTACTTC

abundance: few
j_gene: TRBJ2-1
v_gene: TRBV5-1
d_gene: -
CDR3aa: CASSLGGLPNEQFF
CDR3nt: TGCGCCAGCAGCTTGGGGGGACTTCCCAATGAGCAGTTCTTC

abundance: few
j_gene: TRBJ1-1
v_gene: TRBV5-1
d_gene: -
CDR3aa: CASSLARGPGDTEAFF
CDR3nt: TGCGCCAGCAGCTTGGCACGCGGCCCGGGGGACACTGAAGCTTTCTTT

abundance: once
j_gene: TRBJ2-1
v_gene: TRBV20-1
d_gene: -
CDR3aa: CSAREDDYNEQFF
CDR3nt: TGCAGTGCTAGAGAGGACGACTACAATGAGCAGTTCTTC

abundance: many
j_gene: TRBJ2-3
v_gene: TRBV4-2
d_gene: -
CDR3aa: CASSPDSSNTQYF
CDR3nt: TGTGCCAGCAGCCCGGACAGCTCAAATACGCAGTATTTT

abundance: many
j_gene: TRBJ2-3
v_gene: TRBV6-4
d_gene: TRBD2
CDR3aa: CASWDYLTDTQYF
CDR3nt: TGTGCCAGCTGGGACTACCTCACAGATACGCAGTATTTT

abundance: many
j_gene: TRBJ2-4
v_gene: TRBV20-1
d_gene: -
CDR3aa: CSARVNIQYF
CDR3nt: TGCAGTGCTAGAGTAAACATTCAGTACTTC

abundance: many
j_gene: TRBJ2-5
v_gene: TRBV2
d_gene: TRBD2
CDR3aa: CASSEGTTSVETQYF
CDR3nt: TGTGCCAGCAGTGAAGGAACGACTAGCGTGGAGACCCAGTACTTC

abundance: -
j_gene: TRBJ2-1
v_gene: TRBV12-3/TRBV12-4
d_gene: -
CDR3aa: CASSLIVKDNEQFF
CDR3nt: TGTGCCAGCAGTTTAATTGTAAAAGACAATGAGCAGTTCTTC

abundance: few
j_gene: TRBJ1-5
v_gene: TRBV20-1
d_gene: -
CDR3aa: CSTRVTGDQPQHF
CDR3nt: TGCAGTACCCGCGTGACAGGAGATCAGCCCCAGCATTTT

abundance: many
j_gene: TRBJ2-7
v_gene: TRBV4-1
d_gene: TRBD1
CDR3aa: CASSQVKGASEQYF
CDR3nt: TGCGCCAGCAGCCAAGTAAAGGGGGCATCCGAGCAGTACTTC

abundance: many
j_gene: TRBJ1-5
v_gene: TRBV12-3/TRBV12-4
d_gene: -
CDR3aa: CASSFGGPFSNQPQHF
CDR3nt: TGTGCCAGCAGTTTCGGGGGCCCATTTAGCAATCAGCCCCAGCATTTT

abundance: -
j_gene: TRBJ2-3
v_gene: TRBV28
d_gene: -
CDR3aa: CASSLLAGSNTQYF
CDR3nt: TGTGCCAGCAGTTTACTCGCGGGATCAAATACGCAGTATTTT

abundance: -
j_gene: TRBJ2-7
v_gene: TRBV30
d_gene: TRBD1
CDR3aa: CAWSGDRQYEQYF
CDR3nt: TGTGCCTGGAGCGGGGACAGACAATACGAGCAGTACTTC

abundance: -
j_gene: TRBJ2-3
v_gene: TRBV3-1
d_gene: TRBD2
CDR3aa: CASSPHASGSTDTQYF
CDR3nt: TGTGCCAGCAGCCCTCACGCTAGCGGGAGCACAGATACGCAGTATTTT

abundance: few
j_gene: TRBJ2-1
v_gene: TRBV24-1
d_gene: TRBD2
CDR3aa: CATSDNPGGRSLRNEQFF
CDR3nt: TGTGCCACCAGTGATAACCCGGGAGGGCGTTCGTTAAGAAATGAGCAGTTCTTC

abundance: -
j_gene: TRBJ2-5
v_gene: TRBV9
d_gene: -
CDR3aa: CASSAGGGMETQYF
CDR3nt: TGTGCCAGCAGCGCAGGAGGGGGCATGGAGACCCAGTACTTC

abundance: -
j_gene: TRBJ2-7
v_gene: TRBV5-1
d_gene: TRBD1
CDR3aa: CASSIRDRGLEQYF
CDR3nt: TGCGCCAGCAGCATCCGGGACAGGGGGCTCGAGCAGTACTTC

abundance: -
j_gene: TRBJ1-1
v_gene: TRBV4-2
d_gene: TRBD1
CDR3aa: CASSHRGGQPNTEAFF
CDR3nt: TGTGCCAGCAGCCACAGAGGGGGACAGCCGAACACTGAAGCTTTCTTT

abundance: many
j_gene: TRBJ2-1
v_gene: TRBV12-3/TRBV12-4
d_gene: TRBD2
CDR3aa: CASSPSGRPIGDEQFF
CDR3nt: TGTGCCAGCAGTCCTAGCGGGAGGCCCATTGGGGATGAGCAGTTCTTC

abundance: -
j_gene: TRBJ1-3
v_gene: TRBV27
d_gene: -
CDR3aa: CASSLFGPNPSGNTIYF
CDR3nt: TGTGCCAGCAGTTTATTTGGACCTAACCCCTCTGGAAACACCATATATTTT

abundance: many
j_gene: TRBJ2-7
v_gene: TRBV7-9
d_gene: TRBD2
CDR3aa: CASSRGTNYEQYF
CDR3nt: TGTGCCAGCAGCCGAGGGACTAACTACGAGCAGTACTTC

abundance: many
j_gene: TRBJ2-5
v_gene: TRBV6-1
d_gene: TRBD2
CDR3aa: CASSGLAGDQETQYF
CDR3nt: TGTGCCAGCAGTGGCCTAGCGGGGGATCAAGAGACCCAGTACTTC

abundance: -
j_gene: TRBJ2-1
v_gene: TRBV7-2
d_gene: TRBD2
CDR3aa: CASSLAGLVFNEQFF
CDR3nt: TGTGCCAGCAGCTTAGCGGGACTAGTGTTTAATGAGCAGTTCTTC

abundance: many
j_gene: TRBJ2-2
v_gene: TRBV6-5
d_gene: -
CDR3aa: CASTLTHEQGTGELFF
CDR3nt: TGTGCCAGCACTTTAACCCACGAGCAGGGGACCGGGGAGCTGTTTTTT

abundance: -
j_gene: TRBJ2-7
v_gene: TRBV6-8
d_gene: TRBD1
CDR3aa: CASPKRQGASYEQYF
CDR3nt: TGTGCCAGCCCAAAGCGACAGGGGGCTTCTTACGAGCAGTACTTC

abundance: -
j_gene: TRBJ2-1
v_gene: TRBV12-3/TRBV12-4
d_gene: -
CDR3aa: CASKGWGNEQFF
CDR3nt: TGTGCCAGCAAAGGATGGGGCAATGAGCAGTTCTTC

abundance: many
j_gene: TRBJ2-1
v_gene: TRBV20-1
d_gene: TRBD1
CDR3aa: CSARPGTGDSNEQFF
CDR3nt: TGCAGTGCTAGACCCGGGACAGGGGATTCCAATGAGCAGTTCTTC